The clone carrying this TCR beta chain was counted between two and nine times. Its antigen remains unidentified. The sample originates from a study of T cell responses to AZD1222 COVID-19 vaccine. Overall study findings and caveats: Females outnumbered males among donors, who were mostly white British; clonal diversity was possibly underestimated.

The assay was immunoSEQ multiplex PCR, and TCRdb's table has in-frame clones only and misses some. This table holds approximately 110,000 clones, roughly 85% found once. V was shortened by 10 bases and J by 0 bases, with 9 bases between the two germline ends. Germline V CDR1 and CDR2: MDHEN, SYDVKM. This CDR3 has 12 residues. The receptor was derived from an adult who received the AZD1222 COVID-19 vaccine. The source material was peripheral blood, sampled 28 days after the second AZD1222 dose. The chain is built from TRBV28 and TRBJ1-1; the D is unclear. The CDR3 bases are TGTGCCACTGGAGAAGTGAACACTGAAGCTTTCTTT. It specifies CATGEVNTEAFF.